Presented here are 28 T cell receptor beta chains from one specimen sequenced in a study of blood T cell repertoires in COVID-19. Only in-frame clones appear in the TCRdb table, and some are missing; sequencing was by immunoSEQ multiplex PCR. The table includes 150,000 to 190,000 clones, about 85% detected once. The specimen was peripheral blood. These receptors all stem from a woman in her seventies with acute or convalescent COVID-19.

The chain has TRBV5-6 and TRBJ1-1; tentative D call: TRBD1 (5 bases). The CDR3 runs to 13 residues. V lost 7 bases to trimming and J lost 3 bases, with 13 bases between them. The germline gives CDR1 SGHDT, CDR2 YYEEEE. The CDR3 reads CASRQGLYTEAFF. Written as DNA, the CDR3 is TGTGCCAGCCGGCAGGGTCTCTACACTGAAGCTTTCTTT.

The V call is TRBV18, the J call TRBJ1-5; weak D call: TRBD1 (5 bases). The germline gives CDR1 KGHSH, CDR2 LQKENI. Trimming shortened V by 5 bases and J by 2 bases, and 16 bases separated the two germline ends. This CDR3 comprises 16 residues. CDR3 loop: CASSATGGGGNQPQHF. DNA of the CDR3: TGTGCCAGCTCAGCTACAGGCGGCGGGGGCAATCAGCCCCAGCATTTT.

The gene calls are TRBV12-3 or TRBV12-4 and TRBJ1-1, with 8 bases matching TRBD1. This CDR3 is 13 amino acids long. The ends lost 6 bases at V and 3 bases at J; junction bases unmatched: 3. CDR3 sequence: CASRPQGDTEAFF. Written as DNA, the CDR3 is TGTGCCAGCAGGCCACAGGGGGACACTGAAGCTTTCTTT.

The chain combines TRBV19 with TRBJ2-5; 8 nucleotides agree with TRBD2. The J segment lost 0 bases and the V segment lost 4 bases, leaving 7 bases of the junction unmatched. The CDR3 runs 16 residues. Germline V lookup: CDR1 LNHDA, CDR2 SQIVND (reference sequence). In nucleotides, the CDR3 is TGTGCCAGTAGTAGGGCGGGACTAGTGTACCAAGAGACCCAGTACTTC. This encodes CASSRAGLVYQETQYF.

The genes are TRBV9 and TRBJ2-1; possibly TRBD1 for D (6 bases). Germline CDR1 is SGDLS and CDR2 is YYNGEE. The CDR3 sequence is 14 residues long. Trimming pared 1 base from V and 9 bases from J, leaving 14 bases between. The CDR3 DNA sequence: TGTGCCAGCAGCGTATCTGGGACATCTCGTGAGCAGTTCTTC. Translating gives CASSVSGTSREQFF.

This clone appeared a single time. The rearrangement links TRBV11-2 to TRBJ2-1; 8 nucleotides line up with TRBD2. Unmatched junction bases numbered 9, after V lost 2 bases and J lost 0 bases. In germline, CDR1 is SGHAT, CDR2 FQNNGV. The CDR3 consists of 18 residues. This CDR3 reads CASSLLRGAGSSYNEQFF. Here the CDR3 DNA reads TGTGCCAGCAGCTTATTGCGGGGGGCGGGAAGCTCCTACAATGAGCAGTTCTTC.

J is TRBJ2-4 and V is TRBV11-2; D gene uncertain. CDR3 length equals 12 residues. Per the germline V gene, CDR1 is SGHAT and CDR2 is FQNNGV. With 0 bases removed from V and 13 bases from J, the gap between germline ends came to 10 bases. The CDR3 DNA reads TGTGCCAGCAGCTTAGAAGTAGGAGTCCAGTACTTC. Translated: CASSLEVGVQYF.

The chain couples TRBV2 to TRBJ2-1; possible D gene TRBD2, 6 bases. The germline V gene has CDR1 SNHLY and CDR2 FYNNEI. V was trimmed by 8 bases and J by 2 bases, leaving 19 bases between them. The length of the CDR3 is 16 residues. The CDR3 loop is CASRDSFVDPYNEQFF. The CDR3 DNA reads TGTGCCAGCCGGGACTCCTTCGTAGACCCCTACAATGAGCAGTTCTTC.

This chain joins TRBV5-4 and TRBJ2-5; TRBD1 agrees at 10 bases. The CDR3 extends over 13 amino acids. Looked up from germline, CDR1 is SGHNT and CDR2 is YYREEE (reference sequence). J lost 5 bases, V lost 5 bases, and 3 bases had no gene match. The CDR3 region has the DNA TGTGCCAGCAGACGACAGGGGGCTGAGACCCAGTACTTC. Its protein is CASRRQGAETQYF.

The chain has TRBV6-5 and TRBJ2-1; TRBD2 agrees at 7 bases. V gave up 4 bases and J gave up 3 bases; unmatched junction bases: 6. CDR3 length: 15 residues. Per germline, CDR1 MNHEY and CDR2 SVGAGI. Here the CDR3 DNA reads TGTGCCAGCAGTTCCTGGGGGGGGAGCTACAATGAGCAGTTCTTC. Translated: CASSSWGGSYNEQFF.

This CDR3 is CASSQYIGTGADGYTF. The CDR3, as DNA: TGCGCCAGCAGCCAATATATCGGGACAGGTGCTGATGGCTACACCTTC. The rearrangement links TRBV4-3 to TRBJ1-2; 8 bases map to TRBD1. Germline loops: CDR1 LGHNA, CDR2 YSLEER. This CDR3 comprises 16 residues. The J segment lost 6 bases and the V segment lost 2 bases, leaving 11 bases of the junction unmatched.

This chain joins TRBV6-5 and TRBJ1-6; D is perhaps TRBD1 (6 bases). V lost 0 bases and J lost 7, with 10 bases in between. This CDR3 contains 15 residues. Germline V gene data show CDR1 as MNHEY and CDR2 as SVGAGI. The CDR3 reads CASSYSGGGNSPLHF. The CDR3 DNA follows: TGTGCCAGCAGTTACTCTGGGGGCGGCAATTCACCCCTCCACTTT.

The CDR3 sequence is CASSTVGQDCSYEQYV. As DNA, the CDR3 is TGTGCCAGCAGCACAGTAGGACAGGACTGCTCCTACGAGCAGTACGTC. The V call is TRBV11-3, the J call TRBJ2-7, with 7 bases matching TRBD1. The CDR3 has 16 amino acids. Per germline, CDR1 SGHNT and CDR2 YENEEA. V shed 5 bases and J 0 bases; nucleotides not matched to a gene: 10.

The rearrangement joins TRBV18 to TRBJ1-1; 7 bases are a match to TRBD1. V gave up 3 bases and J gave up 1 base; unmatched junction bases: 5. Germline V gene data show CDR1 as KGHSH and CDR2 as LQKENI. CDR3 length: 15 amino acids. CDR3 sequence (DNA): TGTGCCAGCTCACCCCTTGGGACAGCGAACACTGAAGCTTTCTTT. Translation: CASSPLGTANTEAFF. Looking up the rest from reference TRBV18 and TRBJ1-1 gives the full variable domain: NAGVMQNPRHLVRRRGQEARLRCSPMKGHSHVYWYRQLPEEGLKFMVYLQKENIIDESGMPKERFSAEFPKEGPSILRIQQVVRGDSAAYFCASSPLGTANTEAFFGQGTRLTVV.

The gene calls are TRBV29-1 and TRBJ1-4; D is possibly TRBD1 (5 bases). The CDR3 extends over 13 amino acids. Germline V lookup: CDR1 SQVTM, CDR2 ANQGSEA. Trimming shortened V by 5 bases and J by 5 bases, and 12 bases separated the two germline ends. The CDR3 loop is CSVQGTANEKLFF. The CDR3 DNA reads as TGCAGCGTTCAGGGAACAGCGAATGAAAAACTGTTTTTT.

The chain employs TRBV4-2 and TRBJ1-4; D may be TRBD1 (5 bases). CDR1 and CDR2 (germline): LGHNA, YNFKEQ. CDR3 length: 16 residues. V was clipped by 0 bases and J by 3 bases, with 11 bases between them. DNA for the CDR3: TGTGCCAGCAGCCAAGAACTGGGGCTGTCTAATGAAAAACTGTTTTTT. Amino acids: CASSQELGLSNEKLFF.

The chain recombines TRBV11-2 with TRBJ2-7; D is perhaps TRBD1 (6 bases). CDR3 length: 15 residues. Per germline, CDR1 SGHAT and CDR2 FQNNGV. V was trimmed by 2 bases and J by 1 base, leaving 12 bases between them. CDR3 DNA sequence: TGTGCCAGCAGCTTATCCCCAGGGGCATCCTACGAGCAGTACTTC. Translated, it gives CASSLSPGASYEQYF.

About this clone: This specimen includes other DNA sequences encoding the same CDR3. The V gene is TRBV7-2, the J gene TRBJ2-7, with 10 bases that match TRBD1. Trimming removed 3 bases from V and 3 bases from J; junction bases left unmatched: 2. This CDR3 has 14 amino acids. Germline V gives CDR1 SGHTA, CDR2 FQGNSA. The CDR3 nucleotides read TGTGCCAGCAGCTTGGGACAGGGGTTCTACGAGCAGTACTTC. Protein: CASSLGQGFYEQYF.

The chain joins TRBV5-1 to TRBJ1-3; D might be TRBD1 (5 bases). Germline V gene data show CDR1 as SGHRS and CDR2 as YFSETQ. The V and J ends lost 3 bases and 3 bases respectively, with 10 bases between them. CDR3 length: 14 amino acids. As DNA, the CDR3 is TGCGCCAGCAGCTCCCAGGGTGGTGGAAACACCATATATTTT. This encodes CASSSQGGGNTIYF.

This chain joins TRBV6-5 and TRBJ1-2, with 8 bases that match TRBD1. Trimming took 0 bases from V and 2 from J; bases not matched to a gene: 5. In germline, CDR1 is MNHEY, CDR2 SVGAGI. This CDR3 is built from 16 residues. The CDR3 DNA follows: TGTGCCAGCAGTTACTCCTCCCAGGGGGCCAACTATGGCTACACCTTC. It translates to CASSYSSQGANYGYTF.

This clone has just one count. The J gene is TRBJ2-1, the V gene TRBV30; TRBD1 aligns across 9 bases. Germline CDR1 GTSNPN, CDR2 SVGIG (reference sequence). This CDR3 is 14 amino acids long. The trim removed 2 bases at V and 7 bases at J, leaving 6 bases unmatched. The CDR3 sequence is CAWSLTGGWNEQFF. CDR3 in DNA: TGTGCCTGGAGTTTGACAGGGGGATGGAATGAGCAGTTCTTC.

V gene TRBV4-1 combines with J gene TRBJ2-1, with 10 bases matching TRBD2. The CDR3 totals 16 residues. Per the germline V gene, CDR1 is MGHRA and CDR2 is YSYEKL. J was trimmed by 10 bases and V by 4 bases; bases with no gene match: 13. CDR3 nucleotide sequence: TGCGCCAGCAGCCGAGGGGCTAGCGGGGGCCCCGGAGAGCAGTTCTTC. The encoded protein is CASSRGASGGPGEQFF.

This clone was seen more than once but under ten times. This chain joins TRBV29-1 and TRBJ2-1; D might be TRBD2 (6 bases). CDR1 is SQVTM and CDR2 is ANQGSEA in the germline V gene. CDR3 length: 13 residues. The CDR3 reads CSTYRGNYNEQFF. CDR3 nucleotide sequence: TGCAGTACTTATCGGGGGAACTACAATGAGCAGTTCTTC.

This clone appeared a few times. The chain joins TRBV2 to TRBJ2-5; tentative D call: TRBD1 (5 bases). This CDR3 has 11 residues. V was trimmed by 4 bases and J by 11 bases, leaving 11 bases between them. Germline CDR1 reads SNHLY; CDR2 reads FYNNEI. In DNA form, the CDR3 reads TGTGCCAGCAGTGGTCAGGGATGGCAGTACTTC. This codes for CASSGQGWQYF.

V is TRBV20-1 and J is TRBJ1-1; D gene uncertain. The CDR3 covers 17 residues. Trimming cost V 3 bases and J 0 bases, with 20 bases left between them. Germline V gene data show CDR1 as DFQATT and CDR2 as SNEGSKA (reference sequence). The CDR3 region is CSASTLGGRTLNTEAFF. The DNA for the CDR3 is TGCAGTGCTAGTACCCTGGGAGGGCGAACATTGAACACTGAAGCTTTCTTT.

The V call is TRBV5-6, the J call TRBJ1-3, with 7 bases identical to TRBD1. CDR1 is SGHDT and CDR2 is YYEEEE in the germline V gene. The CDR3 has 14 residues. V was pared by 4 bases and J by 8 bases, with 9 bases of the junction left unmatched. The CDR3 DNA reads TGTGCCAGCAGCAAAGGAGGGGGCGGACACACCATATATTTT. Amino acid sequence: CASSKGGGGHTIYF.

This chain joins TRBV3-1 (or the pseudogene TRBV3-2) and TRBJ1-1; D ambiguous. V was cut by 0 bases and J by 7 bases, with 15 bases left in between. The CDR3 is 15 amino acids. Germline assignment: CDR1 LGHDT and CDR2 YNNKEL (reference sequence). CDR3: CASSQDQYSRIEAFF. The CDR3 bases are TGTGCCAGCAGCCAAGATCAATACAGTCGGATTGAAGCTTTCTTT.

The J gene is TRBJ1-1, the V gene TRBV4-3; D uncertain. Germline CDR1 is LGHNA and CDR2 is YSLEER. V shed 0 bases and J shed 1 base, with 12 bases lying between them. This CDR3 comprises 16 residues. The CDR3 here is CASSQELRGGNTEAFF. Written as DNA, the CDR3 is TGCGCCAGCAGCCAAGAGTTAAGAGGCGGGAACACTGAAGCTTTCTTT.